A single sample gave rise to the 20 T cell receptor beta chains below, sequenced in a study of CD8+ T cells in alopecia areata. Once RNA had been extracted, it was reverse transcribed into cDNA to act as the sequencing template. Assay: immunoSEQ multiplex PCR; the TCRdb copy retains only in-frame clones and omits some. The sample holds some 170,000 clones, 67% seen once. The sequencing used CD8+ T cells sorted from blood, collected at week 0. These receptors all stem from a human donor with alopecia areata.

The V gene is TRBV5-6, the J gene TRBJ2-7; 7 bases map to TRBD1. This CDR3 has 14 residues. Germline CDR1 and CDR2: SGHDT and YYEEEE. Trimming cost V 3 bases and J 2 bases; bases outside gene matches: 5. Written as DNA, the CDR3 is TGTGCCAGCAGCTGGGGGACAGACACCTACGAGCAGTACTTC. Protein sequence: CASSWGTDTYEQYF.

The chain employs TRBV7-8 and TRBJ2-7, with unresolved D. The CDR3 length is 12 residues. Trimming removed 0 bases at V and 3 bases at J, with 3 bases between. The germline V gene encodes CDR1 SGHVS and CDR2 FQNEAQ. CDR3 residues: CASSLARYEQYF. The CDR3 region has the DNA TGTGCCAGCAGCTTAGCGCGCTACGAGCAGTACTTC.

This rearrangement joins TRBV5-1 to TRBJ2-3; D may be TRBD1 (6 bases). This CDR3 comprises 12 residues. Trimming shortened V by 5 bases and J by 7 bases, and 11 bases separated the two germline ends. CDR1 and CDR2 from the germline V gene are SGHRS and YFSETQ. Here the CDR3 DNA reads TGCGCCAGCAGGCAAGGGGGATATACGCAGTATTTT. Its protein product is CASRQGGYTQYF. Combining the CDR3 with reference TRBV5-1 and TRBJ2-3 gives the whole variable domain KAGVTQTPRYLIKTRGQQVTLSCSPISGHRSVSWYQQTPGQGLQFLFEYFSETQRNKGNFPGRFSGRQFSNSRSEMNVSTLELGDSALYLCASRQGGYTQYFGPGTRLTVL.

This clone was seen more than once but under ten times. The chain recombines TRBV6-1 with TRBJ1-5; D uncertain. CDR3 size: 14 residues. Germline-derived CDR1 and CDR2 are MNHNS and SASEGT. Trimming took 7 bases from V and 0 from J, leaving 10 bases between them. In DNA, the CDR3 is TGTGCCAGCAACCCCCCCAATAGCAATCAGCCCCAGCATTTT. Translation: CASNPPNSNQPQHF.

V and J are TRBV25-1 and TRBJ1-1; tentative D call: TRBD1 (5 bases). Germline assignment: CDR1 MGHDK and CDR2 SYGVNS. Trimming pared 4 bases from V and 1 base from J, leaving 7 bases between. This CDR3 region has 13 residues. The CDR3 spells CASSVGGNTEAFF. CDR3 nucleotide sequence: TGTGCCAGCAGTGTGGGGGGGAACACTGAAGCTTTCTTT.

This rearrangement joins TRBV2 to TRBJ2-5; 9 nucleotides line up with TRBD2. After removal of 9 bases from V and 4 bases from J, the junction contained 12 bases not matched to a gene. The germline V gene has CDR1 SNHLY and CDR2 FYNNEI. The CDR3 is made up of 15 amino acids. CDR3 bases: TGTGCCAGAGGGACTAGCCGCCCGGTGGGAGAGACCCAGTACTTC. This gives the protein CARGTSRPVGETQYF.

The J gene is TRBJ2-1, the V gene TRBV6-5, with 8 bases that match TRBD1. CDR1 and CDR2 from the germline V gene are MNHEY and SVGAGI. V trimming: 6 bases; J trimming: 3 bases; junction bases outside the gene matches: 7. The CDR3 extends over 15 amino acids. In nucleotides, the CDR3 is TGTGCCAGCAGGGGCTCAGGGGGCAACTACAATGAGCAGTTCTTC. It encodes CASRGSGGNYNEQFF.

Concerning this clone itself: Other DNA sequences in the sample encode the same CDR3. The gene calls are TRBV6-5 and TRBJ2-1; D unresolved. The germline V and J ends were trimmed by 6 bases and 8 bases, with 8 bases remaining between them. The CDR3 consists of 11 residues. Per the germline V gene, CDR1 is MNHEY and CDR2 is SVGAGI. As DNA, the CDR3 is TGTGCCAGCAGCTATAGGGATGAGCAGTTCTTC. Amino acids: CASSYRDEQFF.

This clone was observed a few times. V usage is TRBV27 and J usage is TRBJ2-3, with D unresolved. There are 13 residues in the CDR3. V was trimmed by 3 bases and J by 1 base, leaving 5 bases between them. Germline V lookup: CDR1 MNHEY, CDR2 SMNVEV (reference sequence). Written as DNA, the CDR3 is TGTGCCAGCAGTTTTGGCGGCACAGATACGCAGTATTTT. Amino acids: CASSFGGTDTQYF.

The rearrangement uses TRBV19 and TRBJ2-5; TRBD2 aligns across 9 bases. Germline trimming cut 4 bases from V and 5 bases from J; bases unmatched to any gene: 8. The CDR3 has 15 residues. Germline CDR1 reads LNHDA; CDR2 reads SQIVND (reference sequence). The CDR3, as DNA: TGTGCCAGTAGTACAGGCGGGGGGGCCGGCGAGACCCAGTACTTC. It specifies CASSTGGGAGETQYF.

The V call is TRBV9, the J call TRBJ1-5; unclear D gene. Germline CDR1 SGDLS, CDR2 YYNGEE. Trimming removed 6 bases at V and 9 bases at J, with 13 bases between. The CDR3 totals 12 residues. The CDR3 sequence: CASKIKPRPQHF. The CDR3, as DNA: TGTGCCAGCAAGATCAAGCCACGGCCCCAGCATTTT.

The genes are TRBV29-1 and TRBJ2-1; possibly TRBD1 for D (5 bases). V lost 4 bases to trimming and J lost 2 bases, with 12 bases between them. Germline-derived CDR1 and CDR2 are SQVTM and ANQGSEA. This CDR3 region has 14 residues. The DNA of the CDR3 is TGCAGCGTTGTACCAGGGTCCACCTACAATGAGCAGTTCTTC. Translating gives CSVVPGSTYNEQFF.

The chain combines TRBV7-6 with TRBJ2-7, with D possibly called TRBD1 or TRBD2 (5 bases each). The CDR3 is made up of 14 amino acids. Looked up from germline, CDR1 is SGHVS and CDR2 is FNYEAQ. Trimming shortened V by 4 bases and J by 8 bases, and 18 bases separated the two germline ends. CDR3 loop: CASSSPGSKGQQYF. DNA for the CDR3: TGTGCCAGCAGCTCACCGGGATCGAAGGGGCAGCAGTACTTC. The variable domain in full, completed from reference TRBV7-6 and TRBJ2-7, reads GAGVSQSPRYKVTKRGQDVALRCDPISGHVSLYWYRQALGQGPEFLTYFNYEAQQDKSGLPNDRFSAERPEGSISTLTIQRTEQRDSAMYRCASSSPGSKGQQYFGPGTRLTVT.

This clone was observed a few times. This chain links TRBV5-6 with TRBJ2-7; 9 bases align to TRBD1. The CDR3 is 14 amino acids. The germline gives CDR1 SGHDT, CDR2 YYEEEE. V lost 2 bases, J lost 3 bases, and 3 bases stayed unmatched. This chain's CDR3 is CASSFPTGGYEQYF. The CDR3, as DNA: TGTGCCAGCAGCTTCCCGACAGGGGGCTACGAGCAGTACTTC.

The chain employs TRBV13 and TRBJ1-1; D remains unclear. The germline V and J ends were trimmed by 8 bases and 0 bases, with 16 bases remaining between them. The germline gives CDR1 PRHDT, CDR2 FYEKMQ (reference sequence). This CDR3 comprises 15 residues. The CDR3 bases are TGTGCCAGCGTCCTCATAAGGACGGTGAACACTGAAGCTTTCTTT. It is translated as CASVLIRTVNTEAFF.

About this clone itself: This sample includes further DNA sequences coding for the same CDR3. V gene TRBV6-5 combines with J gene TRBJ2-2; TRBD1 or TRBD2 may be the D gene (5 bases each). CDR3 length equals 13 residues. Germline CDR1 reads MNHEY; CDR2 reads SVGAGI. The germline V and J ends were trimmed by 2 bases and 5 bases, with 6 bases remaining between them. The CDR3 DNA reads as TGTGCCAGCAGTTACGGGGGAACCGGGGAGCTGTTTTTT. This translates into CASSYGGTGELFF.

The chain combines TRBV4-2 with TRBJ1-2; TRBD1 might be the D (6 bases). This CDR3 contains 15 residues. Trimming pared 0 bases from V and 5 bases from J, leaving 13 bases between. In germline, CDR1 is LGHNA, CDR2 YNFKEQ. CDR3 in amino acids: CASSQDRRGRYGYTF. The CDR3 bases are TGTGCCAGCAGCCAAGATCGGAGGGGGAGGTATGGCTACACCTTC.

The rearrangement links TRBV12-5 to TRBJ1-1, with D perhaps TRBD1 (6 bases). CDR3 size: 16 residues. V was cut by 1 base and J by 0 bases, with 12 bases left in between. CDR1 is LGHNT and CDR2 is FRNRAP in the germline V gene. CDR3 residues: CASGLARDTLNTEAFF. In DNA, the CDR3 is TGTGCTAGTGGTTTGGCTCGGGACACCTTGAACACTGAAGCTTTCTTT.

This clone is medium-sized (0.01 to 0.1%) in the sample. The chain joins TRBV27 to TRBJ2-2; TRBD1 matches 10 bases. Trimming removed 6 bases from V and 9 bases from J; junction bases left unmatched: 10. The CDR3 is 15 amino acids. Germline V lookup: CDR1 MNHEY, CDR2 SMNVEV (reference sequence). The DNA for the CDR3 is TGTGCCAGCAGGGGAGGGACAGGGGTCCTCCGGGAGCTGTTTTTT. Protein sequence: CASRGGTGVLRELFF.

J is TRBJ1-5 and V is TRBV2; TRBD1 is a possible D gene (5 bases). Trimming removed 7 bases at V and 4 bases at J, with 14 bases between. The CDR3 totals 14 residues. CDR1 and CDR2 (germline): SNHLY, FYNNEI. DNA of the CDR3: TGTGCCAGCACATCAATCTGGGGGAATCAGCCCCAGCATTTT. This encodes CASTSIWGNQPQHF.